This T cell receptor (beta chain) was found in a study of technical replicates of blood from a few donors. Data came from immunoSEQ multiplex PCR; TCRdb stores just in-frame clones and leaves some out. The data show nearly 95,000 clones, less than 96% seen once. CDR3 length: 15 residues. The germline V and J ends were trimmed by 6 bases and 0 bases, with 9 bases remaining between them. Germline V gives CDR1 MNHNS, CDR2 SASEGT. The source of this sequence is a human donor in good health. Source material: T cells isolated from PBMCs. The chain couples TRBV6-1 to TRBJ2-6; D might be TRBD1 (7 bases). Here the CDR3 reads CASREGASGANVLTF. In DNA form, the CDR3 reads TGTGCCAGCAGGGAGGGGGCCTCTGGGGCCAACGTCCTGACTTTC.